The 28 T cell receptor beta chains below were found in one sample sequenced in a study of T cells after yellow fever vaccination. TCRdb re-derived calls from the 5' RACE reads in MiXCR, one entry per CDR3 protein. The table includes 350,000 to 450,000 distinct CDR3 sequences, about 6% detected once. This specimen was PBMCs, taken 5 days after the yellow fever booster vaccination. These receptor sequences come from a man younger than 40 who received the YFV17D yellow fever vaccine.

This chain joins TRBV5-1 and TRBJ2-2; D perhaps matches TRBD1 (5 bases). The CDR3 totals 14 residues. In germline, CDR1 is SGHRS, CDR2 YFSETQ. Trimming left V 0 bases short and J 5 bases short, with 8 bases between. CDR3 region: CASSLGQRTGELFF. The CDR3 nucleotides are TGCGCCAGCAGCTTGGGACAGAGGACCGGGGAGCTGTTTTTT.

The V and J genes are TRBV20-1 and TRBJ2-7; a possible D gene is TRBD1 (6 bases). The CDR3 contains 16 residues. Looked up from germline, CDR1 is DFQATT and CDR2 is SNEGSKA (reference sequence). V was trimmed by 2 bases and J by 5 bases, leaving 22 bases between them. The CDR3 loop reads CSARSRGGWVINEQYF. The CDR3, as DNA: TGCAGTGCTAGAAGCAGGGGTGGCTGGGTTATCAACGAGCAGTACTTC.

The chain has TRBV30 and TRBJ2-3; D unclear. Germline-derived CDR1 and CDR2 are GTSNPN and SVGIG (reference sequence). Trimming cost V 1 base and J 3 bases, with 8 bases left between them. This CDR3 is built from 13 residues. CDR3 residues: CAWSGKETDTQYF. The CDR3 DNA follows: TGTGCCTGGAGTGGCAAAGAGACAGATACGCAGTATTTT. Supplemented by reference TRBV30 and TRBJ2-3, the full variable domain reads SQTIHQWPATLVQPVGSPLSLECTVEGTSNPNLYWYRQAAGRGLQLLFYSVGIGQISSEVPQNLSASRPQDRQFILSSKKLLLSDSGFYLCAWSGKETDTQYFGPGTRLTVL.

The chain uses TRBV20-1 and TRBJ2-5; 8 bases fit TRBD2. Germline V gene sequence: CDR1 DFQATT, CDR2 SNEGSKA (reference sequence). The CDR3 spans 15 residues. V shed 0 bases and J 1 base; nucleotides not matched to a gene: 4. Here the CDR3 reads CSARDAAGAQETQYF. The CDR3 region has the DNA TGCAGTGCTAGAGATGCAGCGGGGGCCCAAGAGACCCAGTACTTC.

This clonotype was observed many times. This chain joins TRBV5-1 and TRBJ2-2; 8 nucleotides match TRBD2. This CDR3 has 16 residues. V lost 0 bases to trimming and J lost 4 bases; unmatched junction nucleotides: 5. The germline gives CDR1 SGHRS, CDR2 YFSETQ. This chain's CDR3 is CASSLATSGSTGELFF. The CDR3, as DNA: TGCGCCAGCAGCTTGGCTACTAGCGGTAGCACCGGGGAGCTGTTTTTT.

On this clonotype: A much larger clone differs by one base, so this may be a read error. The V and J genes are TRBV5-5 and TRBJ2-7; a possible D gene is TRBD1 (5 bases). V was clipped by 5 bases and J by 2 bases, with 17 bases between them. In germline, CDR1 is SGHKS, CDR2 YYEKEE (reference sequence). The CDR3 sequence is 15 residues long. The CDR3 loop is CASRQLTQGAYEQYF. CDR3 bases: TGTGCCAGCAGGCAGCTGACCCAGGGTGCCTACGAGCAGTACTTC.

There are many counts of this clonotype. V and J are TRBV29-1 and TRBJ1-2; unclear D gene. Germline values: CDR1 SQVTM, CDR2 ANQGSEA. The V gene lost 6 bases and the J gene lost 1 base, with 12 bases spanning the gap. The CDR3 totals 13 residues. CDR3 amino acids: CSVNRHVNYGYTF. As DNA, the CDR3 is TGCAGCGTCAATCGACACGTTAACTATGGCTACACCTTC.

The table lists this clonotype with many counts. The rearrangement links TRBV6-2 or TRBV6-3 to TRBJ2-7; D may be TRBD2 (6 bases). Germline values: CDR1 MNHEY, CDR2 SVGEGT. This CDR3 has 13 residues. V lost 7 bases to trimming and J lost 6 bases, with 16 bases between them. The CDR3 DNA reads as TGTGCCAGCACCGGGGGAGAGTTGGTCGAGCAGTACTTC. Residues: CASTGGELVEQYF.

Ten or more counts support this clonotype. The chain is built from TRBV12-3 or TRBV12-4 and TRBJ2-2, with D hard to call. Trimming cost V 3 bases and J 6 bases, with 17 bases left between them. The CDR3 runs 16 residues. This chain's CDR3 is CASSFGSPKRAGELFF. DNA of the CDR3: TGTGCCAGCAGTTTCGGGTCCCCGAAGAGAGCCGGGGAGCTGTTTTTT.

The chain recombines TRBV7-2 with TRBJ2-2; D possibly corresponds to TRBD1 (6 bases). Per germline, CDR1 SGHTA and CDR2 FQGNSA. The CDR3 length is 12 residues. Trimming pared 9 bases from V and 1 base from J, leaving 6 bases between. The chain's CDR3 is CARGQNTGELFF. The CDR3 DNA sequence: TGTGCCAGGGGACAGAACACCGGGGAGCTGTTTTTT.

This clonotype has at least ten counts. The chain couples TRBV5-1 to TRBJ2-3; TRBD2 might be the D (5 bases). The length of the CDR3 is 16 residues. Germline V gives CDR1 SGHRS, CDR2 YFSETQ. V dropped 1 base and J dropped 3 bases, with 15 bases sitting between them. DNA of the CDR3: TGCGCCAGCAGCTTGTTGACATCGACGGGGACAGATACGCAGTATTTT. Translation: CASSLLTSTGTDTQYF.

This clonotype was found a few times. The V gene is TRBV20-1, the J gene TRBJ2-3; D is perhaps TRBD2 (5 bases). Germline V lookup: CDR1 DFQATT, CDR2 SNEGSKA (reference sequence). Trimming took off 5 bases at V and 6 bases at J, with 12 bases between the two ends. This CDR3 spans 12 amino acids. CDR3 nucleotides: TGCAGTGCTCAGAGGGCAGCCGATACGCAGTATTTT. Its translation is CSAQRAADTQYF.

This chain connects TRBV20-1 to TRBJ2-2; 7 positions agree with TRBD1. Germline CDR1 DFQATT, CDR2 SNEGSKA (reference sequence). This CDR3 has 13 amino acids. Trimming took 3 bases from V and 6 from J; bases not matched to a gene: 4. As DNA, the CDR3 is TGCAGTGCTAGTAGGGGGCGCTCCGGGGAGCTGTTTTTT. This codes for CSASRGRSGELFF.

In this sample, this clonotype turned up a few times. The gene calls are TRBV20-1 and TRBJ2-1, with 7 bases identical to TRBD1. This CDR3 spans 14 amino acids. Germline lookup yields CDR1 DFQATT and CDR2 SNEGSKA (reference sequence). J lost 7 bases, V lost 0 bases, and 6 bases had no gene match. The chain's CDR3 is CSARDLDRRNEQFF. The CDR3 DNA follows: TGCAGTGCTAGAGATCTGGACAGGCGGAATGAGCAGTTCTTC.

This clonotype was seen more than once but under ten times. The chain couples TRBV4-3 to TRBJ2-7; the D gene is possibly TRBD2 (6 bases). CDR3 length: 13 residues. Germline V gene lookup returns CDR1 LGHNA and CDR2 YSLEER. V was shortened by 0 bases and J by 6 bases, with 9 bases between the two germline ends. The CDR3 here is CASSQEWGVEQYF. The CDR3 bases are TGCGCCAGCAGCCAAGAATGGGGGGTCGAGCAGTACTTC.

This clonotype has a count of ten or more. The J gene is TRBJ2-5, the V gene TRBV20-1, with D possibly being TRBD1 or TRBD2 (5 bases each). The CDR3 extends over 13 amino acids. Germline V gene data show CDR1 as DFQATT and CDR2 as SNEGSKA (reference sequence). Trimming took 5 bases from V and 3 from J, leaving 13 bases between them. The CDR3 nucleotides read TGCAGTGCTCCTAACGGGGCCGAAGAGACCCAGTACTTC. Protein sequence: CSAPNGAEETQYF.

This clonotype has a handful of counts. The V and J genes are TRBV19 and TRBJ1-1; 9 nucleotides line up with TRBD1. Germline lookup yields CDR1 LNHDA and CDR2 SQIVND (reference sequence). V gave up 3 bases and J gave up 5 bases; unmatched junction bases: 4. CDR3 size: 14 residues. CDR3 region: CASSMGTGRTEAFF. CDR3 DNA sequence: TGTGCCAGTAGTATGGGGACAGGGAGGACTGAAGCTTTCTTT.

The J gene is TRBJ2-5, the V gene TRBV4-1; D unclear. V lost 2 bases and J lost 5, with 18 bases in between. CDR1 MGHRA and CDR2 YSYEKL come from the germline V gene. The CDR3 covers 16 residues. CDR3 nucleotides: TGCGCCAGCAGCCAAACGCAAGGGTTCGTCGGGGAGACCCAGTACTTC. This encodes CASSQTQGFVGETQYF.

This clonotype occurred many times. The chain employs TRBV29-1 and TRBJ2-1; weak D call: TRBD2 (5 bases). The CDR3 runs 13 residues. Germline-derived CDR1 and CDR2 are SQVTM and ANQGSEA. Trimming stripped 4 bases from V and 2 bases from J, with 9 bases between. CDR3 sequence reads: CSVGGSAYNEQFF. The CDR3 DNA is TGCAGCGTTGGAGGGTCGGCCTACAATGAGCAGTTCTTC.

The V call is TRBV7-9, the J call TRBJ2-7; no definite D call. Trimming took off 0 bases at V and 5 bases at J, with 8 bases between the two ends. From germline, CDR1 is SEHNR and CDR2 FQNEAQ (reference sequence). The CDR3 loop spans 13 amino acids. This CDR3 reads CASSLARGDEQYF. DNA of the CDR3: TGTGCCAGCAGCTTAGCACGTGGGGACGAGCAGTACTTC.

This clonotype was detected ten times or more. J is TRBJ2-3 and V is TRBV5-1, with TRBD2 matching over 7 bases. V was clipped by 4 bases and J by 2 bases; unmatched bases: 7. Germline V gene lookup returns CDR1 SGHRS and CDR2 YFSETQ. This CDR3 region has 15 residues. DNA for the CDR3: TGCGCCAGCAGCGCAAGACTAGCTTTCACAGATACGCAGTATTTT. Its translation is CASSARLAFTDTQYF.

This chain connects TRBV19 to TRBJ2-2, with D hard to call. Germline CDR1 is LNHDA and CDR2 is SQIVND (reference sequence). The CDR3 covers 14 residues. V was pared by 1 base and J by 1 base, with 4 bases between. The CDR3 DNA is TGTGCCAGTAGTATAGTGGGGAACACCGGGGAGCTGTTTTTT. Amino acids: CASSIVGNTGELFF. Filled out from reference TRBV19 and TRBJ2-2, the complete variable domain reads DGGITQSPKYLFRKEGQNVTLSCEQNLNHDAMYWYRQDPGQGLRLIYYSQIVNDFQKGDIAEGYSVSREKKESFPLTVTSAQKNPTAFYLCASSIVGNTGELFFGEGSRLTVL.

This clonotype was seen at least ten times. V is TRBV6-1 and J is TRBJ2-1, with TRBD2 matching 9 bases. This CDR3 is built from 14 residues. The germline V gene encodes CDR1 MNHNS and CDR2 SASEGT. Losses at the gene ends were 7 bases for V and 2 bases for J; bases not matched to a gene: 3. The CDR3: CASNGGRAYNEQFF. CDR3 bases: TGTGCCAGCAACGGCGGGAGGGCCTACAATGAGCAGTTCTTC.

This clonotype occurred a few times. The rearrangement links TRBV20-1 to TRBJ2-6; possibly TRBD1 for D (5 bases). The CDR3 sequence is 14 residues long. CDR1 is DFQATT, CDR2 SNEGSKA, per germline (reference sequence). V was shortened by 5 bases and J by 1 base, with 9 bases between the two germline ends. CDR3 DNA: TGCAGTGCTTGGCAGGGTTCTGGGGCCAACGTCCTGACTTTC. Translating it yields CSAWQGSGANVLTF.

The sample holds a few counts of this clonotype. The V and J genes are TRBV12-3 or TRBV12-4 and TRBJ2-1; 8 bases are a match to TRBD2. V lost 5 bases, J lost 8 bases, and 8 bases stayed unmatched. The CDR3 consists of 14 residues. The CDR3 reads CASSPIGLADEQFF. CDR3 DNA: TGTGCCAGCAGTCCTATAGGACTAGCTGATGAGCAGTTCTTC.

There are a few counts of this clonotype. This chain connects TRBV29-1 to TRBJ1-1; 11 bases match TRBD1. The germline V gene encodes CDR1 SQVTM and CDR2 ANQGSEA. V lost 4 bases and J lost 11; bases outside the gene matches: 9. This CDR3 is built from 13 residues. The CDR3 here is CSVAPGQGAQAFF. CDR3 coding DNA: TGCAGCGTTGCCCCTGGACAGGGGGCGCAGGCTTTCTTT. Filled out from reference TRBV29-1 and TRBJ1-1, the complete variable domain reads SAVISQKPSRDICQRGTSLTIQCQVDSQVTMMFWYRQQPGQSLTLIATANQGSEATYESGFVIDKFPISRPNLTFSTLTVSNMSPEDSSIYLCSVAPGQGAQAFFGQGTRLTVV.

V and J are TRBV5-1 and TRBJ2-6; 11 nucleotides align to TRBD1. The CDR3 covers 19 residues. Trimming at V came to 1 base and at J to 1 base, leaving 7 bases not matched to a gene. Germline loops: CDR1 SGHRS, CDR2 YFSETQ. CDR3 region: CASSLNGQGALSGANVLTF. CDR3 sequence (DNA): TGCGCCAGCAGCTTGAACGGACAGGGGGCGTTATCTGGGGCCAACGTCCTGACTTTC.

This clonotype was counted at least ten times. The germline gene is not matched at one end of the junction; a read error may be the cause. V usage is TRBV5-1 and J usage is TRBJ2-1; possibly TRBD2 for D (5 bases). The CDR3 is 15 residues long. Germline assignment: CDR1 SGHRS and CDR2 YFSETQ. CDR3 in amino acids: CASSLSGSSYNEQFF. CDR3 nucleotide sequence: TGTGCCAGCAGCTTATCGGGGAGCTCCTACAATGAGCAGTTCTTC.